These T cell receptor beta chains were read from a single sample in a study of blood T cell repertoires in COVID-19. Sequencing was performed with immunoSEQ multiplex PCR; in TCRdb, only in-frame clones are kept and a portion is missing. The table records some 100,000 clones, about 90% of them present only once. The sequenced sample consisted of peripheral blood. All receptors come from a human donor with active COVID-19. The donor label of this sample is uncertain. The CDR3 runs from the conserved cysteine through the conserved F or W. D genes are given only for firm matches. Size values are once, few and many counts, or a class for expanded clones, and some rows have none.

v_call	d_call	clone_size	j_call	cdr3_aa	cdr3_nt
TRBV5-5	NA	NA	TRBJ1-5	CASSFLGQSNQPQHF	TGTGCCAGCAGCTTTCTCGGACAGAGCAATCAGCCCCAGCATTTT
TRBV7-9	NA	NA	TRBJ2-3	CASSLASGRGLLRVLTQYF	TGTGCCAGCAGCTTAGCATCGGGGCGGGGACTCCTCCGGGTCCTTACGCAGTATTTT
TRBV28	TRBD2	few	TRBJ2-7	CASRGMRGGANYEQYF	TGTGCCAGCAGAGGTATGCGCGGGGGGGCGAATTACGAGCAGTACTTC
TRBV24-1	TRBD2	NA	TRBJ2-3	CATSDVPTSGDTDTQYF	TGTGCCACCAGTGATGTACCGACTAGCGGGGACACAGATACGCAGTATTTT
TRBV5-6	NA	NA	TRBJ1-3	CASSSWVVRSSGNTIYF	TGTGCCAGCAGCTCTTGGGTCGTACGGAGCTCTGGAAACACCATATATTTT
TRBV11-2	TRBD2	once	TRBJ2-1	CASSSLAGVHNEQFF	TGTGCCAGCAGCTCTCTAGCGGGGGTCCACAATGAGCAGTTCTTC
TRBV27	TRBD2	NA	TRBJ2-1	CASTWGTGGILSYNEQFF	TGTGCCAGCACCTGGGGAACGGGGGGTATTCTTTCCTACAATGAGCAGTTCTTC
TRBV7-9	TRBD1	NA	TRBJ1-6	CASSVRDRNSPLHF	TGTGCCAGCAGCGTCCGGGACAGAAATTCACCCCTCCACTTT
TRBV5-1	TRBD1	NA	TRBJ1-1	CASSRSGTGAMNTEAFF	TGCGCCAGCAGCCGGTCCGGGACAGGGGCCATGAACACTGAAGCTTTCTTT
TRBV4-3	TRBD2	NA	TRBJ2-1	CASSQERAGGPGFF	TGCGCCAGCAGCCAAGAGCGAGCGGGGGGGCCGGGGTTCTTC
TRBV24-1	TRBD1	NA	TRBJ1-1	CATSDGDRGEEAFF	TGTGCCACCAGTGATGGGGACAGGGGCGAAGAAGCTTTCTTT